Presented here are 28 T cell receptor beta chains from one specimen sequenced in a study of Graves' ophthalmopathy and Graves' hyperthyroidism. From RNA, the CDR3 regions of TCR beta chains were amplified and sequenced. Amplification began with first-round RT-PCR using HTBI primers, then second-round multiplex PCR was performed. TCRdb called the multiplex PCR reads again in MiXCR, with one record for every CDR3 protein. The sample consists of over 650,000 distinct CDR3 sequences, about 40% of them appearing once. The sample taken for sequencing was peripheral blood. The receptors were sampled from an adult man with Graves' ophthalmopathy.

As for this clonotype: This is likely a read error, given that the CDR3 carries no conserved phenylalanine or tryptophan at its end. The V and J genes are TRBV10-3 and TRBJ2-7; the D call may be TRBD1 or TRBD2 (5 bases each). Trimming took off 0 bases at V and 5 bases at J, with 11 bases between the two ends. CDR1 is ENHRY and CDR2 is SYGVKD in the germline V gene. This CDR3 is built from 14 residues. CDR3 residues: CAISESYRGDEQYL. The CDR3 nucleotides read TGTGCCATCAGTGAGTCATATAGAGGGGACGAGCAGTACCTC.

This clonotype was observed many times. The chain combines TRBV7-8 with TRBJ1-5; D is unresolved. V was pared by 2 bases and J by 0 bases, with 11 bases between. This CDR3 comprises 16 residues. Germline values: CDR1 SGHVS, CDR2 FQNEAQ. CDR3 DNA sequence: TGTGCCAGCAGCTTAAGAGGCCAGCATAGCAATCAGCCCCAGCATTTT. Translating gives CASSLRGQHSNQPQHF.

This clonotype showed up just a few times. This chain links TRBV6-2 or TRBV6-3 with TRBJ1-2; D is unresolved. This CDR3 spans 14 amino acids. Germline-derived CDR1 and CDR2 are MNHEY and SVGEGT. The V gene lost 2 bases and the J gene lost 2 bases, with 9 bases spanning the gap. CDR3 region: CASSYASENYGYTF. CDR3 DNA sequence: TGTGCCAGCAGTTACGCATCCGAAAACTATGGCTACACCTTC.

This rearrangement joins TRBV7-9 to TRBJ2-6; 9 bases align to TRBD1. Per germline, CDR1 SEHNR and CDR2 FQNEAQ (reference sequence). V shed 3 bases and J 15 bases; nucleotides not matched to a gene: 6. CDR3 length: 13 residues. The CDR3 bases are TGTGCCAGCAGCTTTGTTCCGGGACAGGGCCTGACTTTC. Its translation is CASSFVPGQGLTF.

A single count supports this clonotype. The rearrangement links TRBV11-2 to TRBJ2-1; 11 bases line up with TRBD2. V lost 3 bases to trimming and J lost 0 bases; unmatched junction nucleotides: 7. Germline CDR1 is SGHAT and CDR2 is FQNNGV. CDR3 length: 18 residues. CDR3 sequence: CASSLGLAGGSSYNEQFF. The CDR3 DNA reads TGTGCCAGCAGCTTGGGCCTAGCGGGGGGCAGCTCCTACAATGAGCAGTTCTTC.

This clonotype was counted a single time. The chain uses TRBV20-1 and TRBJ1-6; TRBD1 matches at 8 bases. Unmatched junction bases numbered 13, after V lost 3 bases and J lost 0 bases. The CDR3 covers 19 residues. Looked up from germline, CDR1 is DFQATT and CDR2 is SNEGSKA (reference sequence). In nucleotides, the CDR3 is TGCAGTGCTAGTAGTCAGGGGGCAAGCCAATACTCCTATAATTCACCCCTCCACTTT. It codes for CSASSQGASQYSYNSPLHF.

The chain uses TRBV11-2 and TRBJ1-1; D is uncertain. Germline V gene sequence: CDR1 SGHAT, CDR2 FQNNGV. This CDR3 is built from 12 residues. The V end was cut by 6 bases, the J end by 6 bases, with 11 bases between. CDR3 nucleotide sequence: TGTGCCAGCAGTGTACTTCAGGCTGAAGCTTTCTTT. Residues: CASSVLQAEAFF. The full variable domain, in which reference TRBV11-2 and TRBJ1-1 provide the parts outside the CDR3, is EAGVAQSPRYKIIEKRQSVAFWCNPISGHATLYWYQQILGQGPKLLIQFQNNGVVDDSQLPKDRFSAERLKGVDSTLKIQPAKLEDSAVYLCASSVLQAEAFFGQGTRLTVV.

This clonotype turned up a few times. The chain employs TRBV20-1 and TRBJ2-7; D perhaps matches TRBD2 (5 bases). Trimming pared 5 bases from V and 1 base from J, leaving 15 bases between. Germline loops: CDR1 DFQATT, CDR2 SNEGSKA (reference sequence). CDR3 length: 14 amino acids. CDR3 coding DNA: TGCAGTGCTGGGAGCCCGGTGGGGTCCTACGAGCAGTACTTC. Protein: CSAGSPVGSYEQYF.

This clonotype appeared many times. V and J are TRBV7-2 and TRBJ1-1; D is unresolved. CDR1 is SGHTA, CDR2 FQGNSA, per germline. V dropped 3 bases and J dropped 5 bases, with 10 bases sitting between them. The CDR3 length is 13 residues. The CDR3 sequence is CASSLGSGTEAFF. CDR3 sequence (DNA): TGTGCCAGCAGCTTGGGTTCGGGGACTGAAGCTTTCTTT. The full variable domain, with the rest looked up from reference TRBV7-2 and TRBJ1-1, is GAGVSQSPSNKVTEKGKDVELRCDPISGHTALYWYRQSLGQGLEFLIYFQGNSAPDKSGLPSDRFSAERTGGSVSTLTIQRTQQEDSAVYLCASSLGSGTEAFFGQGTRLTVV.

This rearrangement joins TRBV14 to TRBJ1-4; TRBD1 might be the D (6 bases). CDR1 is SGHDN and CDR2 is FVKESK in the germline V gene. V lost 8 bases, J lost 5 bases, and 21 bases lay in between. The CDR3 totals 16 residues. The DNA of the CDR3 is TGTGCCAGCTCACCACCACAGGGAAGGGGAAATGAAAAACTGTTTTTT. As protein: CASSPPQGRGNEKLFF.

The J gene is TRBJ2-7, the V gene TRBV25-1, with a possible D match to TRBD1 (5 bases). CDR3 size: 15 residues. The V end lost 8 bases, the J end lost 0 bases, and 17 bases lay between the germline ends. Germline V gene sequence: CDR1 MGHDK, CDR2 SYGVNS. The CDR3 region is CASSPQATSSYEQYF. The DNA of the CDR3 is TGTGCCAGCTCACCACAGGCGACGAGCTCCTACGAGCAGTACTTC.

There are a few counts of this clonotype. The V call is TRBV3-1, the J call TRBJ2-7; D might be TRBD2 (6 bases). The germline V and J ends were trimmed by 2 bases and 2 bases, with 16 bases remaining between them. The CDR3 loop spans 16 amino acids. The germline gives CDR1 LGHDT, CDR2 YNNKEL (reference sequence). For the CDR3, the DNA is TGTGCCAGCAGCCAAAGTTTTTCAGCGGGCACCTACGAGCAGTACTTC. It encodes CASSQSFSAGTYEQYF.

V is TRBV10-2 and J is TRBJ1-6, with unresolved D. Germline CDR1 and CDR2: WSHSY and SAAADI. The CDR3 runs 15 residues. V dropped 0 bases and J dropped 7 bases, with 10 bases sitting between them. As DNA, the CDR3 is TGCGCCAGCAGTGAGTCGATCAGGAGCAATTCACCCCTCCACTTT. Translation gives CASSESIRSNSPLHF.

This clonotype was counted only a few times. This chain uses TRBV5-1 with TRBJ1-2; tentatively, D is TRBD1 (5 bases). The germline V gene encodes CDR1 SGHRS and CDR2 YFSETQ. V was shortened by 4 bases and J by 7 bases, with 23 bases between the two germline ends. This CDR3 is built from 16 residues. The CDR3 nucleotides are TGCGCCAGCAGCCCCTCAGAACTAGTCGAAGGGGTTGGCTACACCTTC. Translating gives CASSPSELVEGVGYTF. Complete variable domain (other parts from reference TRBV5-1 and TRBJ1-2): KAGVTQTPRYLIKTRGQQVTLSCSPISGHRSVSWYQQTPGQGLQFLFEYFSETQRNKGNFPGRFSGRQFSNSRSEMNVSTLELGDSALYLCASSPSELVEGVGYTFGSGTRLTVV.

This clonotype was counted many times. The chain joins TRBV5-1 to TRBJ2-2; D is uncertain. The CDR3 sequence is 13 residues long. Between the trimmed V and J ends, which lost 4 bases and 6 bases, there was a span of 10 bases. The V gene's germline CDR1 is SGHRS and CDR2 YFSETQ. CDR3 bases: TGCGCCAGCAGCAACGGATTGCCCGGGGAGCTGTTTTTT. This sequence encodes CASSNGLPGELFF.

Concerning this clonotype: A much larger clone differs from this one at a single base, so this may be a read error. V and J are TRBV10-3 and TRBJ2-7; D gene unclear. This CDR3 is 12 amino acids long. CDR1 and CDR2 (germline): ENHRY, SYGVKD. CDR3 nucleotides: TGTGCCATCGGTGAGTTAGACGGCGAGCAGTACTTC. Translation: CAIGELDGEQYF.

The table lists this clonotype with a count of one. An end of the junction differs from the germline gene, which may be a read error. The chain is built from TRBV7-3 and TRBJ2-2; D possibly corresponds to TRBD2 (5 bases). CDR3 length: 14 residues. Germline loops: CDR1 SGHTA, CDR2 FQGTGA. CDR3: CASSLLVGTGELLF. CDR3 sequence (DNA): TGTGCCAGCAGCTTACTAGTGGGTACCGGGGAGCTGCTTTTT. The complete variable domain, with remaining parts taken from reference TRBV7-3 and TRBJ2-2, reads GAGVSQTPSNKVTEKGKYVELRCDPISGHTALYWYRQSLGQGPEFLIYFQGTGAADDSGLPNDRFFAVRPEGSVSTLKIQRTERGDSAVYLCASSLLVGTGELLFGEGSRLTVL.

On this clonotype: The junction does not match germline at one end; this may be a read error. The chain employs TRBV20-1 and TRBJ2-2; perhaps TRBD1 as D (6 bases). This CDR3 comprises 17 residues. Germline V gene data show CDR1 as DFQATT and CDR2 as SNEGSKA (reference sequence). As DNA, the CDR3 is TGCAGTGCTGGAGATATTGGCAGGGGACATAACACCGGGGAGCTGTTTTTT. It translates to CSAGDIGRGHNTGELFF.

On this clonotype: An end of the junction differs from the germline gene, which may be a read error. The rearrangement uses TRBV25-1 and TRBJ1-6; the D is unclear. Germline CDR1 and CDR2: MGHDK and SYGVNS. The length of the CDR3 is 14 residues. CDR3 loop: CTSRDEGENSPLHF. CDR3 bases: TGTACCAGCAGAGATGAGGGCGAAAATTCACCCCTCCACTTT. The variable domain in full, with the rest retrieved from reference TRBV25-1 and TRBJ1-6, is EADIYQTPRYLVIGTGKKITLECSQTMGHDKMYWYQQDPGMELHLIHYSYGVNSTEKGDLSSESTVSRIRTEHFPLTLESARPSHTSQYLCTSRDEGENSPLHFGNGTRLTVT.

The CDR3, as DNA: TGTGCCACCTCGGGGGGTTTCTTT. Translated, it gives CATSGGFF. V is TRBV12-3 or TRBV12-4 and J is TRBJ1-1; possibly TRBD1 for D (5 bases). The CDR3 length is 8 residues. V was shortened by 10 bases and J by 13 bases, with 10 bases between the two germline ends.

Comments on this clonotype: One junction end does not reproduce the germline sequence, and a read error may be involved. The chain uses TRBV2 and TRBJ2-7, with 7 positions matching TRBD1. CDR1 and CDR2 from the germline V gene are SNHLY and FYNNEI. This CDR3 spans 16 amino acids. Here the CDR3 reads CASSQAVIRGPYEQYF. The CDR3 coding sequence is TGCGCCAGCAGCCAAGCGGTTATTAGGGGGCCCTACGAGCAGTACTTC.

This clonotype showed up just a few times. V usage is TRBV7-9 and J usage is TRBJ1-2; 9 bases are a match to TRBD1. In germline, CDR1 is SEHNR, CDR2 FQNEAQ (reference sequence). CDR3 length equals 16 residues. The J segment lost 6 bases and the V segment lost 5 bases, leaving 13 bases of the junction unmatched. DNA of the CDR3: TGTGCCAGCAGCCCCTCTAAGACAGGGGGTCTTCATGGCTACACCTTC. It codes for CASSPSKTGGLHGYTF.

The table lists this clonotype with a count of one. The junction shows a germline mismatch at one end, possibly a read error. The V gene is TRBV29-1, the J gene TRBJ1-5; D unclear. CDR3 length: 12 residues. CDR1 SQVTM and CDR2 ANQGSEA come from the germline V gene. CDR3 region: CSVGSGDQPQHF. The DNA for the CDR3 is TGTAGCGTGGGGTCGGGTGATCAGCCCCAGCATTTT.

This clonotype was picked up many times. The rearrangement uses TRBV12-3 or TRBV12-4 and TRBJ2-2; TRBD1 matches at 7 bases. V lost 5 bases and J lost 3; bases outside the gene matches: 3. There are 14 residues in the CDR3. CDR3 region: CASSRDRYTGELFF. The CDR3 DNA reads TGTGCCAGCAGTCGGGACAGATACACCGGGGAGCTGTTTTTT.

This clonotype is a singleton in its sample. A read error may explain this, as a much larger clone is one base away. J is TRBJ1-1 and V is TRBV20-1; D remains ambiguous. Trimming cost V 5 bases and J 2 bases, with 9 bases left between them. This CDR3 comprises 12 residues. The germline gives CDR1 DFQATT, CDR2 SNEGSKA (reference sequence). CDR3 residues: CSAQRGNTEAFF. Here the CDR3 DNA reads TGCAGTGCTCAACGGGGAAACACTGAAGCTTTCTTT.

This clonotype appeared many times. CDR3 residues: CAIKRGVGEQYF. The DNA for the CDR3 is TGTGCCATCAAGAGGGGGGTAGGCGAGCAGTACTTC. This chain connects TRBV2 to TRBJ2-7; either TRBD1 or TRBD2 may fit D (6 bases each). The CDR3 has 12 residues. Trimming stripped 10 bases from V and 6 bases from J, with 16 bases between. Germline V gene lookup returns CDR1 SNHLY and CDR2 FYNNEI. The complete variable domain, with remaining parts taken from reference TRBV2 and TRBJ2-7, reads EPEVTQTPSHQVTQMGQEVILRCVPISNHLYFYWYRQILGQKVEFLVSFYNNEISEKSEIFDDQFSVERPDGSNFTLKIRSTKLEDSAMYFCAIKRGVGEQYFGPGTRLTVT.

There are many counts of this clonotype. The chain joins TRBV15 to TRBJ1-4, with a possible D match to TRBD1 (5 bases). V was clipped by 0 bases and J by 8 bases, with 10 bases between them. This CDR3 contains 14 residues. Germline values: CDR1 LNHNV, CDR2 YYDKDF (reference sequence). The CDR3 spells CATSRDGTEEKLFF. CDR3 DNA: TGTGCCACCAGCAGAGACGGGACGGAGGAAAAACTGTTTTTT.

This clonotype was detected only a few times. This chain joins TRBV6-2 or TRBV6-3 and TRBJ2-7; D might be TRBD1 or TRBD2, each matching 5 bases. Germline CDR1 and CDR2: MNHEY and SVGEGT. Trimming cost V 6 bases and J 5 bases, with 17 bases left between them. There are 14 residues in the CDR3. The chain's CDR3 is CASSPPRDLDEQYF. The CDR3 DNA is TGTGCCAGCAGCCCCCCAAGGGACCTCGACGAGCAGTACTTC.